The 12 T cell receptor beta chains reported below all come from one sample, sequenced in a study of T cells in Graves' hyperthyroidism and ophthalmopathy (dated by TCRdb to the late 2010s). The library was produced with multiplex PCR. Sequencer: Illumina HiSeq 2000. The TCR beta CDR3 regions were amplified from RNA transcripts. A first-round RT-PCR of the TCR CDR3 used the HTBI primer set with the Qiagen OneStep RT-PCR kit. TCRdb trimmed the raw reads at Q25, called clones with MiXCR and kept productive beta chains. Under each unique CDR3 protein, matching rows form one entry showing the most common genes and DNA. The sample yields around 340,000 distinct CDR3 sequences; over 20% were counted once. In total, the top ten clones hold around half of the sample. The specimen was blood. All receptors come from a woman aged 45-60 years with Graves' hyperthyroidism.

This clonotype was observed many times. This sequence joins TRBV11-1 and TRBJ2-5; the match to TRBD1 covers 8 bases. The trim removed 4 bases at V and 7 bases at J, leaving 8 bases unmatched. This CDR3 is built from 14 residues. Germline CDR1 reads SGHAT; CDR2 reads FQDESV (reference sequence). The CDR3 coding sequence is TGTGCCAGCAGCTCACCGGGACAGGAGGGGACCCAGTACTTC. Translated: CASSSPGQEGTQYF.

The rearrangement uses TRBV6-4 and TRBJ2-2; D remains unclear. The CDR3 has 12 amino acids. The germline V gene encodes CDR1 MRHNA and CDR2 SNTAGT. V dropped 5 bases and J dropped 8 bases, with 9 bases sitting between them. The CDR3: CASSYGFGELFF. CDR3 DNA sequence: TGTGCCAGCAGTTACGGATTTGGGGAGCTGTTTTTT.

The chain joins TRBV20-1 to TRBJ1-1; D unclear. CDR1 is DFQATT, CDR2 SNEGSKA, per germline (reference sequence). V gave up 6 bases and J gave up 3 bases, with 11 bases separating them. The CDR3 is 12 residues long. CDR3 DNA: TGCAGTGCCGGTCACGCGGACACTGAAGCTTTCTTT. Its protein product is CSAGHADTEAFF.

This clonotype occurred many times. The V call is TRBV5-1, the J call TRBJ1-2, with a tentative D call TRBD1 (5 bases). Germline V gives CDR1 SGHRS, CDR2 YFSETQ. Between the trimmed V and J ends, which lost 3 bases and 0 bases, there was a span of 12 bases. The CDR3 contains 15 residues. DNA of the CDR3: TGCGCCAGCAGCTCCGACAGCGGAACTAACTATGGCTACACCTTC. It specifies CASSSDSGTNYGYTF.

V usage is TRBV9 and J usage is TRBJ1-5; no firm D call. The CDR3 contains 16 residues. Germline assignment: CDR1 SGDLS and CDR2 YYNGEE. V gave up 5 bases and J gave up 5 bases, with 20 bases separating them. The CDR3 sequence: CASSYSPSGLDQPQHF. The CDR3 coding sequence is TGTGCCAGCAGTTACTCCCCCTCTGGGCTGGATCAGCCCCAGCATTTT.

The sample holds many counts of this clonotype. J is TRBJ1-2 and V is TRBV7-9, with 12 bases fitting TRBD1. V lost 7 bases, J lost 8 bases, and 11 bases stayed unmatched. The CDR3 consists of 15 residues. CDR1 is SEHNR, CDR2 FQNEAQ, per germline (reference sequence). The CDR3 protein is CASTPPGTGGRGYTF. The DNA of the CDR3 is TGTGCCAGCACCCCTCCCGGGACAGGGGGCAGGGGCTACACCTTC.

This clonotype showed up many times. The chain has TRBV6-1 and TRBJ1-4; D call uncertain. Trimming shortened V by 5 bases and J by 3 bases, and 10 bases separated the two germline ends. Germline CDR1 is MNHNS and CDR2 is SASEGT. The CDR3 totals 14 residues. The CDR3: CASSYGRANEKLFF. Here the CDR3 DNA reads TGTGCCAGCAGTTACGGGAGAGCTAATGAAAAACTGTTTTTT.

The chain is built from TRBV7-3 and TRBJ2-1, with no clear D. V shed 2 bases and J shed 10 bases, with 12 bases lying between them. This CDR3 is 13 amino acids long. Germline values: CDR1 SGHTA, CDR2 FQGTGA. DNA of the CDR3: TGTGCCAGCAGCTTAGCTGGCCAATTAGAGCAGTTCTTC. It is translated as CASSLAGQLEQFF. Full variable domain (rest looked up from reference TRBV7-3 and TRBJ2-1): GAGVSQTPSNKVTEKGKYVELRCDPISGHTALYWYRQSLGQGPEFLIYFQGTGAADDSGLPNDRFFAVRPEGSVSTLKIQRTERGDSAVYLCASSLAGQLEQFFGPGTRLTVL.

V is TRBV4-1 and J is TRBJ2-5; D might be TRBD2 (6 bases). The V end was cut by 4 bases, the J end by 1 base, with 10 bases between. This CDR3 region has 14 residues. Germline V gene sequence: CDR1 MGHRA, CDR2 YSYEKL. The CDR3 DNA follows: TGCGCCAGCAGCCCCCGGGGGAGCCAAGAGACCCAGTACTTC. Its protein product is CASSPRGSQETQYF.

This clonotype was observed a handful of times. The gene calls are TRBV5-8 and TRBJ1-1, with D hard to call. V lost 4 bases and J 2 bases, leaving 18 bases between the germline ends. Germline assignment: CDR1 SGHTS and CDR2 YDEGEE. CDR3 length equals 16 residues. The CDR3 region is CASSPAPGPPNTEAFF. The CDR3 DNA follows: TGTGCCAGCAGCCCTGCACCGGGCCCTCCCAACACTGAAGCTTTCTTT.

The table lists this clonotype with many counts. CDR3 in DNA: TGCGCCAGCAGCGACAGGGACAGGGTGGTAGACGAGCAGTACTTC. It translates to CASSDRDRVVDEQYF. The chain uses TRBV5-1 and TRBJ2-7; TRBD1 matches at 9 bases. The V and J ends lost 4 bases and 5 bases, in that order; junction bases with no gene match: 10. CDR1 and CDR2 (germline): SGHRS, YFSETQ. There are 15 residues in the CDR3.

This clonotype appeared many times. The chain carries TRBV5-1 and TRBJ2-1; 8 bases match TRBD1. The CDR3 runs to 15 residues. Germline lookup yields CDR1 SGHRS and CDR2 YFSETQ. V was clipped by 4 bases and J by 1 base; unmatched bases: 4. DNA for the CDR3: TGCGCCAGCAGCGAAAGGACAGGGTCCTACAATGAGCAGTTCTTC. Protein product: CASSERTGSYNEQFF.